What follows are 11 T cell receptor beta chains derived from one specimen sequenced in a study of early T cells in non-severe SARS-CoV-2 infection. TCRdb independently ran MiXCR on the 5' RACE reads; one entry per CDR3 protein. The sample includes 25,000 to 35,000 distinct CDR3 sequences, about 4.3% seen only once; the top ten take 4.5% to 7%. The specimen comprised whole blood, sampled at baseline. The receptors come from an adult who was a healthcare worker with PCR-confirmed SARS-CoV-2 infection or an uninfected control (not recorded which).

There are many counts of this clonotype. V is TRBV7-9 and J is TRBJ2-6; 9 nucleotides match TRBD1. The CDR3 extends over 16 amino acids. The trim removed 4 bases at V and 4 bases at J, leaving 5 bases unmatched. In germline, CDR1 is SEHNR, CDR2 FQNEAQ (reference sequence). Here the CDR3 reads CASSSNRGLGANVLTF. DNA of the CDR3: TGTGCCAGCAGCTCGAACAGGGGGCTGGGGGCCAACGTCCTGACTTTC.

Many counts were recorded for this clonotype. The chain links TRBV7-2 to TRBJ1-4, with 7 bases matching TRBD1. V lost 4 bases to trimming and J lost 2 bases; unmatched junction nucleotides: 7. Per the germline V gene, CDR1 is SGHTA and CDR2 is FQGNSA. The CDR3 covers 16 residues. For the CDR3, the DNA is TGTGCCAGCAGCTCCGTACAGGGGTCGACTAATGAAAAACTGTTTTTT. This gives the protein CASSSVQGSTNEKLFF.

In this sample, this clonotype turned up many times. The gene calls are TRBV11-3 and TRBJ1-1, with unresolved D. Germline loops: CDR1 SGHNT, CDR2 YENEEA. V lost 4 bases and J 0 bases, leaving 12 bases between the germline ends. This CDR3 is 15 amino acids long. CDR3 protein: CASSSSPGMNTEAFF. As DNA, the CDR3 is TGTGCCAGCAGCTCAAGTCCGGGGATGAACACTGAAGCTTTCTTT.

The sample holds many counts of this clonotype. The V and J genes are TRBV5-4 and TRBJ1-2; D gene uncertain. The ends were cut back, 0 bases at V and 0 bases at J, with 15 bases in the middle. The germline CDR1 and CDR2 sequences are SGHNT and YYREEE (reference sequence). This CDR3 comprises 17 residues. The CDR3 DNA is TGTGCCAGCAGCTTGGGGAAGGGAAATCTAGCTAACTATGGCTACACCTTC. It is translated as CASSLGKGNLANYGYTF.

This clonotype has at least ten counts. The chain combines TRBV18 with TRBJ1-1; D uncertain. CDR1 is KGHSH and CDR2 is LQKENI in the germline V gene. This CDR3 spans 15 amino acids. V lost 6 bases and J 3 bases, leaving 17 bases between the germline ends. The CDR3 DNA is TGTGCCAGCTCGCCCACAGAGTACGGGGACACTGAAGCTTTCTTT. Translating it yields CASSPTEYGDTEAFF.

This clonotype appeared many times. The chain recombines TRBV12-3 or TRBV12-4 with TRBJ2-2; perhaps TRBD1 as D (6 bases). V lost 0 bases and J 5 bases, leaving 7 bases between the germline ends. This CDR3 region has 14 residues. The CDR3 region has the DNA TGTGCCAGCAGTTTAGCAGGGGGAACCGGGGAGCTGTTTTTT. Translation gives CASSLAGGTGELFF.

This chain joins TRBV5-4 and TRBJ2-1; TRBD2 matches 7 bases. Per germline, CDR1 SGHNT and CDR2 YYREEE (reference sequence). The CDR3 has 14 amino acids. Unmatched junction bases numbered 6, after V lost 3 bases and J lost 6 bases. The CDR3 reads CASSSGGTINEQFF. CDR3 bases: TGTGCCAGCAGCTCGGGCGGGACTATCAATGAGCAGTTCTTC.

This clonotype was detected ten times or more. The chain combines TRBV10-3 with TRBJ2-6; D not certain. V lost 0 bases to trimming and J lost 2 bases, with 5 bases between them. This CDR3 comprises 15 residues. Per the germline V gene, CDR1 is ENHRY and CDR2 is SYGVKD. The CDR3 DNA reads TGTGCCATCAGTGAGTCGGCAGCTGGGGCCAACGTCCTGACTTTC. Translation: CAISESAAGANVLTF.

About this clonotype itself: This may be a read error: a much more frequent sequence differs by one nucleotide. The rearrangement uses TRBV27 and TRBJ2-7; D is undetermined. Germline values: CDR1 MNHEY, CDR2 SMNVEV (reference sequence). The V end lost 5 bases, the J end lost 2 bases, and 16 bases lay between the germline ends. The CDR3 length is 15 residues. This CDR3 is CASSATAGEAYEQYF. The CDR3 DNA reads TGTGCCAGCAGTGCCACGGCAGGAGAAGCCTACGAGCAGTACTTC.

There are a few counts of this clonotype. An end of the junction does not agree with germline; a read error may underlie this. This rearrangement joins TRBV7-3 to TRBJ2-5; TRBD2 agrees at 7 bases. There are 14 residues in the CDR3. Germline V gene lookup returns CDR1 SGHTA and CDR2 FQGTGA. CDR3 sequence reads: CVSSRGGGQETQYF. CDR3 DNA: TGTGTCAGCAGCCGAGGCGGGGGCCAAGAGACCCAGTACTTC. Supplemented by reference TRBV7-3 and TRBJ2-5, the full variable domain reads GAGVSQTPSNKVTEKGKYVELRCDPISGHTALYWYRQSLGQGPEFLIYFQGTGAADDSGLPNDRFFAVRPEGSVSTLKIQRTERGDSAVYLCVSSRGGGQETQYFGPGTRLLVL.

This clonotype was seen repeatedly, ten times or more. The CDR3 loop is CASSLLAGTYQETQYF. As DNA, the CDR3 is TGTGCCAGCAGCTTACTAGCGGGGACGTACCAAGAGACCCAGTACTTC. This chain connects TRBV5-4 to TRBJ2-5, with 10 nucleotides matching TRBD2. This CDR3 has 16 residues. V was clipped by 2 bases and J by 0 bases; unmatched bases: 4. Germline V gene sequence: CDR1 SGHNT, CDR2 YYREEE (reference sequence).